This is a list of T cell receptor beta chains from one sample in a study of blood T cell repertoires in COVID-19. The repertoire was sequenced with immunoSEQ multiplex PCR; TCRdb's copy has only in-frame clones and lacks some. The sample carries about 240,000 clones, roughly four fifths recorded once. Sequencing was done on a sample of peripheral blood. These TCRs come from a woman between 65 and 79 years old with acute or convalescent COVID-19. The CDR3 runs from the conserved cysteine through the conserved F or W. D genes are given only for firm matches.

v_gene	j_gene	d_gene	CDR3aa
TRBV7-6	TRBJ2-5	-	CASSLEGFSETQYF
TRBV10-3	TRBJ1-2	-	CAIRGGVRGGYTF
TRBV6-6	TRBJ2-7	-	CASSFTRDFHEQYF
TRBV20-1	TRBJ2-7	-	CSASKGDYEQYF
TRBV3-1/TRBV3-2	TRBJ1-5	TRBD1	CASSQELSQQGAGNQPQHF
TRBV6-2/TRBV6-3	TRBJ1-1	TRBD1	CASSYHADRGYTEAFF
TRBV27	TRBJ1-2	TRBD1	CASSLGGRSGYTF
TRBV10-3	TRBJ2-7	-	CAISESGSPYEQYF
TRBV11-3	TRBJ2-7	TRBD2	CASSPSGGGYEQYF
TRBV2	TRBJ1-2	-	CASSVLHRGGDYGYTF
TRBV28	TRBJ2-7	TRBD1	CASSPTGSLPYEQYF